These 15 T cell receptor beta chains share one sample of origin, sequenced in a study of blood T cell repertoires in COVID-19. Sequencing used immunoSEQ multiplex PCR; TCRdb keeps in-frame clones, though not all of them. This sample carries around 72,000 clones, roughly 80% of them seen once, and the ten largest clones take approximately 22%. Sample: peripheral blood. The origin of the receptors is a woman in her 70s with acute or convalescent COVID-19.

This sequence joins TRBV5-1 and TRBJ2-4, with unresolved D. Trimming cost V 4 bases and J 0 bases, with 17 bases left between them. The CDR3 has 17 residues. Per the germline V gene, CDR1 is SGHRS and CDR2 is YFSETQ. The CDR3 DNA sequence: TGCGCCAGCAGCCCCCTCGAGCCTGGGCTAGCCAAAAACATTCAGTACTTC. Its translation: CASSPLEPGLAKNIQYF.

This clone was observed once. The chain carries TRBV6-1 and TRBJ2-1, with TRBD2 matching 10 bases. Losses at the gene ends were 2 bases for V and 3 bases for J; bases not matched to a gene: 4. The CDR3 loop spans 16 amino acids. CDR1 is MNHNS and CDR2 is SASEGT in the germline V gene. The CDR3 DNA follows: TGTGCCAGCAGTGAACGGCCTAGCGGGAGCTACAATGAGCAGTTCTTC. Protein sequence: CASSERPSGSYNEQFF.

On this clone: At one end the junction does not follow the germline gene, possibly because of a read error. The rearrangement joins TRBV7-2 to TRBJ2-1; TRBD1 might be the D (6 bases). Per germline, CDR1 SGHTA and CDR2 FQGNSA. The CDR3 has 13 amino acids. CDR3 DNA: TGTGCCAGCAGCTTAGCGGATAGGGACAAATGGCTCTTC. It yields the protein CASSLADRDKWLF.

The sample holds a few counts of this clone. V is TRBV6-5 and J is TRBJ1-4; D might be TRBD1 (5 bases). The ends were cut back, 6 bases at V and 4 bases at J, with 9 bases in the middle. CDR1 is MNHEY and CDR2 is SVGAGI in the germline V gene. The CDR3 covers 13 residues. The CDR3 is CASSRDFNEKLFF. The DNA for the CDR3 is TGTGCCAGCAGCCGGGACTTTAATGAAAAACTGTTTTTT.

Worth noting for this clone: Other DNA sequences within the sample encode an identical CDR3. The V call is TRBV12-3 or TRBV12-4, the J call TRBJ1-3; D is unclear. CDR3 size: 13 residues. Trimming left V 5 bases short and J 1 base short, with 6 bases between. CDR3 loop: CASSPLSGNTIYF. CDR3 coding DNA: TGTGCCAGCAGTCCCCTATCTGGAAACACCATATATTTT.

The V call is TRBV4-2, the J call TRBJ1-2; D might be TRBD1 (5 bases). Between the trimmed V and J ends, which lost 0 bases and 0 bases, there was a span of 14 bases. CDR3 length: 17 amino acids. Germline-derived CDR1 and CDR2 are LGHNA and YNFKEQ. DNA for the CDR3: TGTGCCAGCAGCCAAGACCGTCTGGGGGGGTCTAACTATGGCTACACCTTC. Residues: CASSQDRLGGSNYGYTF.

The rearrangement uses TRBV6-5 and TRBJ1-1; no clear D gene. The CDR3 extends over 13 amino acids. V lost 6 bases and J 9 bases, leaving 17 bases between the germline ends. The germline V gene encodes CDR1 MNHEY and CDR2 SVGAGI. This CDR3 reads CASSYERAGKAFF. For the CDR3, the DNA is TGTGCCAGCAGCTACGAAAGGGCGGGAAAAGCTTTCTTT.

The rearrangement joins TRBV19 to TRBJ1-2, with D possibly being TRBD1 (6 bases). CDR3 length: 15 residues. From germline, CDR1 is LNHDA and CDR2 SQIVND (reference sequence). Trimming took 3 bases from V and 4 from J, leaving 15 bases between them. DNA for the CDR3: TGTGCCAGTAGTATCCCTCGGGGGGCCTCCTATGGCTACACCTTC. It is translated as CASSIPRGASYGYTF.

This clone has only a few counts. The genes are TRBV13 and TRBJ2-1; D uncertain. Per the germline V gene, CDR1 is PRHDT and CDR2 is FYEKMQ (reference sequence). The CDR3 loop spans 16 amino acids. Trimming took 5 bases from V and 3 from J, leaving 17 bases between them. This chain's CDR3 is CASSPPWVERYNEQFF. CDR3 nucleotide sequence: TGTGCCAGCAGCCCCCCGTGGGTAGAGCGCTACAATGAGCAGTTCTTC. Based on the CDR3 plus reference TRBV13 and TRBJ2-1, the full variable domain is AAGVIQSPRHLIKEKRETATLKCYPIPRHDTVYWYQQGPGQDPQFLISFYEKMQSDKGSIPDRFSAQQFSDYHSELNMSSLELGDSALYFCASSPPWVERYNEQFFGPGTRLTVL.

The chain joins TRBV6-5 to TRBJ2-5; tentative D call: TRBD2 (6 bases). Germline CDR1 is MNHEY and CDR2 is SVGAGI. V was cut by 7 bases and J by 3 bases, with 18 bases left in between. CDR3 length: 15 amino acids. The CDR3 loop is CASTPPGGAKETQYF. The CDR3 DNA sequence: TGTGCCAGCACCCCGCCCGGAGGGGCAAAAGAGACCCAGTACTTC.

The J gene is TRBJ2-5, the V gene TRBV28; D is perhaps TRBD1 (5 bases). This CDR3 spans 16 amino acids. Trimming removed 2 bases at V and 2 bases at J, with 15 bases between. Germline loops: CDR1 MDHEN, CDR2 SYDVKM. CDR3 sequence (DNA): TGTGCCAGCAGTTTAAGGGGCAGGGTCGTTCAAGAGACCCAGTACTTC. This sequence encodes CASSLRGRVVQETQYF.

This chain joins TRBV14 and TRBJ2-7, with unresolved D. CDR1 SGHDN and CDR2 FVKESK come from the germline V gene. This CDR3 spans 14 amino acids. With 4 bases removed from V and 6 bases from J, the gap between germline ends came to 16 bases. The CDR3 nucleotides read TGTGCCAGCAGCCTGCGGTCCCCTTTTTCCGAGCAGTACTTC. Translation gives CASSLRSPFSEQYF.

The rearrangement uses TRBV6-5 and TRBJ2-1; TRBD2 aligns across 11 bases. Germline-derived CDR1 and CDR2 are MNHEY and SVGAGI. Germline trimming cut 2 bases from V and 10 bases from J; bases unmatched to any gene: 7. CDR3 size: 15 residues. CDR3 in amino acids: CASSYGTSGAREQFF. For the CDR3, the DNA is TGTGCCAGCAGTTACGGGACTAGCGGAGCCCGGGAGCAGTTCTTC.

V gene TRBV9 combines with J gene TRBJ2-1, with 9 nucleotides matching TRBD2. Germline V lookup: CDR1 SGDLS, CDR2 YYNGEE. This CDR3 region has 16 residues. Trimming at V came to 0 bases and at J to 8 bases, leaving 9 bases not matched to a gene. CDR3 in amino acids: CASSVGLLAGVDEQFF. The CDR3 DNA is TGTGCCAGCAGCGTAGGGTTATTAGCGGGAGTGGATGAGCAGTTCTTC.

The rearrangement uses TRBV9 and TRBJ1-2; TRBD1 matches 7 bases. This CDR3 has 15 residues. With V trimmed by 2 bases and J by 4 bases, 8 bases remained unmatched. Germline V gene data show CDR1 as SGDLS and CDR2 as YYNGEE. CDR3 loop: CASSVRVTGTYGYTF. CDR3 DNA: TGTGCCAGCAGCGTCCGAGTGACAGGGACCTATGGCTACACCTTC.